This T cell receptor (beta chain) was sequenced in a study of CD8+ T cells in alopecia areata. Described treatment: oral pan-JAK inhibitor, 5-10 mg twice daily. CDR3 length: 12 amino acids. Trimming stripped 6 bases from V and 5 bases from J, with 13 bases between. CDR1 is SQVTM, CDR2 ANQGSEA, per germline. Extracted RNA was reverse transcribed into cDNA, the sequencing template. The repertoire was sequenced with immunoSEQ multiplex PCR; TCRdb's copy has only in-frame clones and lacks some. This table has about 190,000 clones, around 64% appearing once. The chain joins TRBV29-1 to TRBJ2-5, with D unclear. The receptor comes from a human donor with alopecia areata. The input for sequencing was CD4+ T cells sorted from blood, taken around week 50, from a patient treated with tofacitinib. The CDR3 sequence is CSVALKEETQYF. The CDR3 nucleotides are TGCAGCGTCGCTCTAAAAGAGGAGACCCAGTACTTC. The full variable domain, its missing parts supplied by reference TRBV29-1 and TRBJ2-5, is SAVISQKPSRDICQRGTSLTIQCQVDSQVTMMFWYRQQPGQSLTLIATANQGSEATYESGFVIDKFPISRPNLTFSTLTVSNMSPEDSSIYLCSVALKEETQYFGPGTRLLVL.